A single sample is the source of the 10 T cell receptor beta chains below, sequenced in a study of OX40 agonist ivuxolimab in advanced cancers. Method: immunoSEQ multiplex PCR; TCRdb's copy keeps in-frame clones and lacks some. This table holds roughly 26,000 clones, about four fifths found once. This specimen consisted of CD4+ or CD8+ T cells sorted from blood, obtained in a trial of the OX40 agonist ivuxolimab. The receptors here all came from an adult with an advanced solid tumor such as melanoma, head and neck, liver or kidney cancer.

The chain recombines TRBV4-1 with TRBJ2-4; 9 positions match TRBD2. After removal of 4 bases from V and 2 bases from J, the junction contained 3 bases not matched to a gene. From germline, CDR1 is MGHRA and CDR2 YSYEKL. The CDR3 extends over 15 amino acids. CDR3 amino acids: CASSRGLASKNIQYF. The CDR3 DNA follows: TGCGCCAGCAGCCGCGGACTAGCGTCCAAAAACATTCAGTACTTC.

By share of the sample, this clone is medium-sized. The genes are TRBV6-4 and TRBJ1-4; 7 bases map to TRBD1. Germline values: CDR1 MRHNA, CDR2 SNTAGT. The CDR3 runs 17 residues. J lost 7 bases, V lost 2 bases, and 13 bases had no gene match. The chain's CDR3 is CASSDPEVGQLGEKLFF. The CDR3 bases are TGTGCCAGCAGTGACCCGGAGGTGGGACAGCTCGGTGAAAAACTGTTTTTT.

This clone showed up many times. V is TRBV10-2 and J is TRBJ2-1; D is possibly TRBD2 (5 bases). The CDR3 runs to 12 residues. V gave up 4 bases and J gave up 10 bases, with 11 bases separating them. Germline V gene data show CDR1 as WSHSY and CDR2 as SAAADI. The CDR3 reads CASSGASGEQFF. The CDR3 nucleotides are TGCGCCAGCAGTGGGGCGTCGGGGGAGCAGTTCTTC.

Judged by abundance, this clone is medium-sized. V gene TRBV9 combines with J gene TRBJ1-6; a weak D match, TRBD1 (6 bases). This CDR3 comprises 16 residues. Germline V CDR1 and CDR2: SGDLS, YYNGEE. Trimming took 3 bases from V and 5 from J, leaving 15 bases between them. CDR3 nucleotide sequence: TGTGCCAGCAGCGAACCCGAGGGGGTGGATAATTCACCCCTCCACTTT. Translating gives CASSEPEGVDNSPLHF.

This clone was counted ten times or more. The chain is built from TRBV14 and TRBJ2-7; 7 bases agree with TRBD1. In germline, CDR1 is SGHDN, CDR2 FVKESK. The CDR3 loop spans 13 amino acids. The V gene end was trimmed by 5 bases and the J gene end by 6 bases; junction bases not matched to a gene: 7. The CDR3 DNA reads TGTGCCAGCAGCTTTCTGGGGGACAGCGAGCAGTACTTC. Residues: CASSFLGDSEQYF.

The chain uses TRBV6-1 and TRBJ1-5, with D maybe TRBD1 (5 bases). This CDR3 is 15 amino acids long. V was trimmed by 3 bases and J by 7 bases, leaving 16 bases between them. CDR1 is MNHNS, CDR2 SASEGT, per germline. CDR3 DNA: TGTGCCAGCAGTGACGCGGCGGGGGAAGGGCAGCCCCAGCATTTT. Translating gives CASSDAAGEGQPQHF.

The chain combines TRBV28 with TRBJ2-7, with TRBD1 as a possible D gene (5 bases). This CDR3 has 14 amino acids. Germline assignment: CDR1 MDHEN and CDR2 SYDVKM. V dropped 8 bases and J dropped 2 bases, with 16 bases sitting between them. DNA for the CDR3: TGTGCCAGCGGAGTTATAGGGGAACCCTACGAGCAGTACTTC. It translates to CASGVIGEPYEQYF.

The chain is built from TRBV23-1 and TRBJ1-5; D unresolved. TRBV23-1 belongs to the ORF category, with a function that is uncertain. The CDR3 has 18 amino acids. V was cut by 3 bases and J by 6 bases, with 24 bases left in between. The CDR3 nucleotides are TGCGCCAGCAGTCATCTGCCAAAGGCGGGCCGGGAGGTTCAGCCCCAGCATTTT. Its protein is CASSHLPKAGREVQPQHF.

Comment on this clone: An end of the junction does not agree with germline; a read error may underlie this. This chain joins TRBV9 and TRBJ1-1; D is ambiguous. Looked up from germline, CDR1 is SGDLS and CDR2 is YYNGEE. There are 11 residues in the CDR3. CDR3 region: CASRLGLNFIF. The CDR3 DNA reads TGTGCCAGCAGACTCGGCCTAAACTTTATCTTT.

The CDR3 DNA is TGTGCCAGCAGTTTGGTGGTAGCGGGAGGGCCCTGGGAGCAGTACTTC. This encodes CASSLVVAGGPWEQYF. This chain joins TRBV27 and TRBJ2-7; 11 bases align to TRBD2. The germline gives CDR1 MNHEY, CDR2 SMNVEV (reference sequence). J was trimmed by 7 bases and V by 3 bases; bases with no gene match: 11. The CDR3 is made up of 16 amino acids.